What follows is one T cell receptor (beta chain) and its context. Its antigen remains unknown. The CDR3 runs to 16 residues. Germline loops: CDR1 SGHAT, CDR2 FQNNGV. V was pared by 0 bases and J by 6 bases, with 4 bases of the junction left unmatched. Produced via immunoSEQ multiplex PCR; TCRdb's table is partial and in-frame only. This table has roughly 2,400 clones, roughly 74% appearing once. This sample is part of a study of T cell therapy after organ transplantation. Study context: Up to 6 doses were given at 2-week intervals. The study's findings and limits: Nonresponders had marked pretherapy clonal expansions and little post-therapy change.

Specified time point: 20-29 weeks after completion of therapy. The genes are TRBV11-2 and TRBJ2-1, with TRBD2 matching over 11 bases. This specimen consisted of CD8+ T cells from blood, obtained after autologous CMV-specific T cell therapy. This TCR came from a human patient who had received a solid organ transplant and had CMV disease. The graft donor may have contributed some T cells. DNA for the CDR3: TGTGCCAGCAGCTTAGAGGGACTAGCGGAAGGCAATGAGCAGTTCTTC. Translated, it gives CASSLEGLAEGNEQFF.